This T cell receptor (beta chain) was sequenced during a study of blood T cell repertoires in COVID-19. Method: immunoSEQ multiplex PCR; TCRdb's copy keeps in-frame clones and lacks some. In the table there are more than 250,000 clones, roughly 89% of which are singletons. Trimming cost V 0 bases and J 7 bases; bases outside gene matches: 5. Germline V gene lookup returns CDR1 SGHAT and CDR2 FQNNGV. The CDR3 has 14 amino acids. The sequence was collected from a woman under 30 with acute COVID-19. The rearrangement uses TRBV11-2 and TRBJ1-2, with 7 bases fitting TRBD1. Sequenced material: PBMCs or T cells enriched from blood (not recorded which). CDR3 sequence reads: CASSLEGGRVGYTF. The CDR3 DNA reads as TGTGCCAGCAGCTTAGAAGGGGGCAGGGTTGGCTACACCTTC.